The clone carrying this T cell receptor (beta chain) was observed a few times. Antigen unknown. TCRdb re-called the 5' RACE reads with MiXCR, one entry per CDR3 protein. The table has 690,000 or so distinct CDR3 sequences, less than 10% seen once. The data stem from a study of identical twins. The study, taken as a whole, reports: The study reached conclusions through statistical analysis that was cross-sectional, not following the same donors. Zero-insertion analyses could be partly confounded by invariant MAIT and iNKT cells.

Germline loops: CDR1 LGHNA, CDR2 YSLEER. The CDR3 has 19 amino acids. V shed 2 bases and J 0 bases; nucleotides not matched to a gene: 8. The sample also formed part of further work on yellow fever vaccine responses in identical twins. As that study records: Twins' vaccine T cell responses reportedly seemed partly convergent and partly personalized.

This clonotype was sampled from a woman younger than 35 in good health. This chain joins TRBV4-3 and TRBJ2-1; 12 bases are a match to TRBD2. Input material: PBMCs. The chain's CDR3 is CASSQPTGLAGISYNEQFF. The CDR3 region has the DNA TGCGCCAGCAGCCAACCGACAGGACTAGCGGGAATCTCCTACAATGAGCAGTTCTTC.